This T cell receptor (beta chain) appears in the sequencing data of a study of CD8 T cells in Susac syndrome. RNA, at roughly 0.5 to 1 ug, was reverse transcribed with random hexamers. MiXCR, run by TCRdb on the immunoSEQ multiplex PCR reads, gives a single entry per CDR3 protein. The data hold around 300,000 distinct CDR3 sequences, with just over 90% observed a single time. There are 17 residues in the CDR3. Germline assignment: CDR1 SGHTA and CDR2 FQGTGA. V was pared by 5 bases and J by 10 bases, with 24 bases between. V gene TRBV7-3 combines with J gene TRBJ1-6; D unclear. What was sequenced was CD4+ T cells from PBMCs. This sequence was found in a human donor with multiple sclerosis. CDR3 DNA sequence: TGTGCCAGCAGCCCACCCGGACGGGGTCTGGGTAAATCACCCCTCCACTTT. It codes for CASSPPGRGLGKSPLHF. The full variable domain, its missing parts supplied by reference TRBV7-3 and TRBJ1-6, is GAGVSQTPSNKVTEKGKYVELRCDPISGHTALYWYRQSLGQGPEFLIYFQGTGAADDSGLPNDRFFAVRPEGSVSTLKIQRTERGDSAVYLCASSPPGRGLGKSPLHFGNGTRLTVT.